This is a list of T cell receptor beta chains from one sample in a study of radiotherapy plus CTLA-4 blockade in lung cancer. Profiling relied on immunoSEQ multiplex PCR, and the TCRdb table lists in-frame clones only, not all of them. This table holds tens of thousands of clones, roughly four fifths found once. The sequences come from peripheral blood, collected from a patient treated with radiotherapy plus ipilimumab. Receptor source: a human donor with non-small cell lung cancer whose response to radiotherapy plus ipilimumab could not be evaluated. Some clones in this sample may be carry-over from other donors' samples. The CDR3 runs from the conserved cysteine through the conserved F or W. The D gene is left open where the match is weak. The listing skips clone size in some rows; elsewhere it reads once, few, many or a size class.

>TRBV30|NA|NA|TRBJ1-1
CAWSLGQMNTEAFF
TGTGCCTGGAGTCTCGGACAGATGAACACTGAAGCTTTCTTT
>TRBV5-6|NA|NA|TRBJ2-4
CASSLAWGPGNIQYF
TGTGCCAGCAGCTTGGCATGGGGGCCAGGGAACATTCAGTACTTC
>TRBV5-3|NA|NA|TRBJ1-4
CARSSGEGEEKLFF
TGTGCCAGAAGCTCAGGGGAGGGTGAGGAAAAACTGTTTTTT
>TRBV7-2|NA|once|TRBJ2-4
CASSLGETRYIQYF
TGTGCCAGCAGCCTCGGGGAAACAAGATACATTCAGTACTTC
>TRBV4-1|NA|NA|TRBJ1-1
CASSRDGRTEAFF
TGCGCCAGCAGCCGCGACGGGAGGACTGAAGCTTTCTTT
>TRBV30|TRBD1|NA|TRBJ1-6
CAWRGQGNSPLHF
TGTGCCTGGCGCGGACAGGGAAACTCACCCCTCCACTTT
>TRBV18|TRBD1|once|TRBJ2-1
CASSRTGVGNEQFF
TGTGCCAGCTCACGGACAGGGGTTGGGAATGAGCAGTTCTTC
>TRBV4-3|TRBD2|NA|TRBJ2-1
CASSQDITSGSYNEQFF
TGCGCCAGCAGCCAAGATATCACTAGCGGCTCCTACAATGAGCAGTTCTTC
>TRBV4-3|NA|NA|TRBJ1-2
CASSQEGGLGYGYTF
TGCGCCAGCAGCCAAGAGGGCGGGCTCGGCTATGGCTACACCTTC
>TRBV4-1|TRBD1|NA|TRBJ2-2
CASSHRRDRGPRGTGELFF
TGCGCCAGCAGCCACCGGCGGGACAGGGGACCCCGGGGCACCGGGGAGCTGTTTTTT
>TRBV18|TRBD1|NA|TRBJ2-5
CASSPGTGRAETQYF
TGTGCCAGCTCACCCGGGACAGGGCGGGCGGAGACCCAGTACTTC
>TRBV12-5|NA|NA|TRBJ1-1
CASGLREGTEAFF
TGTGCTAGTGGGCTCAGGGAGGGGACTGAAGCTTTCTTT
>TRBV5-1|TRBD1|NA|TRBJ1-1
CASSGSGGQHTEAFF
TGCGCCAGCAGTGGATCAGGGGGACAGCACACTGAAGCTTTCTTT
>TRBV28|TRBD2|NA|TRBJ2-3
CASSLSWASGGDYTDTQYF
TGTGCCAGCAGTTTATCATGGGCTAGCGGGGGGGATTACACAGATACGCAGTATTTT
>TRBV2|NA|NA|TRBJ1-1
CARGQQGDTEAFF
TGTGCCAGGGGGCAACAGGGCGACACTGAAGCTTTCTTT
>TRBV29-1|TRBD1|NA|TRBJ2-7
CSVGRGQGPDEQYF
TGCAGCGTTGGTAGGGGACAGGGGCCAGACGAGCAGTACTTC
>TRBV5-1|NA|few|TRBJ2-7
CASSLAASVIYEQYF
TGCGCCAGCAGCTTGGCGGCCAGCGTAATCTACGAGCAGTACTTC
>TRBV5-1|NA|NA|TRBJ2-5
CASSLLAGLQETQYF
TGCGCCAGCAGCTTATTGGCGGGGTTACAAGAGACCCAGTACTTC
>TRBV6-6|NA|NA|TRBJ1-2
CASGQLYGYTF
TGTGCCAGCGGACAGCTCTATGGCTACACCTTC
>TRBV2|NA|NA|TRBJ2-5
CASSDWGRETQYF
TGTGCCAGCAGTGATTGGGGGCGGGAGACCCAGTACTTC
>TRBV2|NA|NA|TRBJ1-6
CASSSLPGVNSPLHF
TGTGCCAGCAGCTCTCTCCCAGGGGTTAATTCACCCCTCCACTTT
>TRBV5-1|NA|NA|TRBJ1-2
CASSLEAGVYGYTF
TGCGCCAGCAGCTTGGAGGCAGGGGTCTATGGCTACACCTTC
>TRBV15|NA|NA|TRBJ1-2
CATSRDFTLSGYTF
TGTGCCACCAGCAGAGATTTTACCTTGAGCGGCTACACCTTC
>TRBV19|TRBD1|NA|TRBJ1-5
CASGTGSRQPQHF
TGTGCCAGCGGGACAGGGTCCCGGCAGCCCCAGCATTTT
>TRBV4-3|TRBD1|NA|TRBJ2-2
CASSTRQGTGELFF
TGCGCCAGCAGCACCCGACAGGGGACCGGGGAGCTGTTTTTT
>TRBV2|TRBD1|NA|TRBJ2-2
CASSGQGANTGELFF
TGTGCCAGCAGTGGACAGGGGGCGAACACCGGGGAGCTGTTTTTT
>TRBV6-1|NA|NA|TRBJ2-1
CASSETVDDNEQFF
TGTGCCAGCAGTGAGACAGTGGATGACAATGAGCAGTTCTTC
>TRBV18|NA|once|TRBJ2-7
CASSPDTGSYEQYF
TGTGCCAGCTCACCCGACACCGGCTCCTACGAGCAGTACTTC
>TRBV30|NA|NA|TRBJ1-2
CAWSGGGLANYGYTF
TGTGCCTGGAGTGGGGGGGGGTTGGCAAACTATGGCTACACCTTC
>TRBV14|TRBD1|once|TRBJ2-7
CASSPRQGEGVEQYF
TGTGCCAGCAGCCCCAGACAGGGAGAGGGTGTCGAGCAGTACTTC
>TRBV9|NA|NA|TRBJ1-2
CASSVGQSYGYTF
TGTGCCAGCAGCGTAGGACAGTCGTATGGCTACACCTTC
>TRBV7-2|TRBD1|NA|TRBJ1-6
CASSFSTGVIYNSPLHF
TGTGCCAGCAGCTTTTCGACAGGGGTTATCTATAATTCACCCCTCCACTTT
>TRBV30|NA|NA|TRBJ2-7
CAWSGGEDEQYF
TGTGCCTGGAGTGGCGGAGAGGACGAGCAGTACTTC
>TRBV5-1|NA|NA|TRBJ2-2
CASTLDSNTGELFF
TGCGCCAGCACCCTCGACAGTAACACCGGGGAGCTGTTTTTT